The next 29 T cell receptor beta chains were all read from a single sample in a study of Ad26.COV2.S vaccination and SARS-CoV-2 variants. Regarding treatment: approximately 18 received Ad26.COV2.S at low or high dose, single or two shots; five or six received placebo; per-sample allocation not given. Day 63 following the first vaccine or placebo injection was when the samples were taken. Generated by immunoSEQ multiplex PCR, the TCRdb table keeps only in-frame clones and is missing some. The sample has under 550,000 clones, 80% to 95% seen once; the top ten hold 9% to 15%. The material was peripheral blood, obtained in a trial of Ad26.COV2.S vaccine versus placebo. The receptors here all came from a person between 18 and 60 years old who received the Ad26.COV2.S COVID-19 vaccine or a placebo.

V is TRBV6-5 and J is TRBJ1-1; D possibly corresponds to TRBD1 (5 bases). The CDR3 is 15 amino acids. Per the germline V gene, CDR1 is MNHEY and CDR2 is SVGAGI. Between the trimmed V and J ends, which lost 0 bases and 4 bases, there was a span of 12 bases. The chain's CDR3 is CASSYSTGPLTEAFF. CDR3 coding DNA: TGTGCCAGCAGTTACTCAACAGGACCGCTCACTGAAGCTTTCTTT.

The chain joins TRBV10-3 to TRBJ2-7; D is uncertain. This CDR3 is 12 amino acids long. Germline assignment: CDR1 ENHRY and CDR2 SYGVKD. The germline V and J ends were trimmed by 3 bases and 3 bases, with 6 bases remaining between them. The CDR3 DNA sequence: TGTGCCATCAGTGACCTGGGCTACGAGCAGTACTTC. It encodes CAISDLGYEQYF.

This rearrangement joins TRBV5-5 to TRBJ2-7, with D perhaps TRBD1 (6 bases). The V end lost 2 bases, the J end lost 6 bases, and 9 bases lay between the germline ends. This CDR3 region has 12 residues. The V gene's germline CDR1 is SGHKS and CDR2 YYEKEE (reference sequence). CDR3 coding DNA: TGTGCCAGCAGCTTATCAGGGGTCGAGCAGTACTTC. Amino acid sequence: CASSLSGVEQYF.

The chain employs TRBV6-2 or TRBV6-3 and TRBJ1-2; D unclear. Deletions cut 6 bases from V and 0 bases from J, with 17 bases between. There are 16 residues in the CDR3. The germline V gene encodes CDR1 MNHEY and CDR2 SVGEGT. The CDR3 is CASSRTPAFSNYGYTF. CDR3 in DNA: TGTGCCAGCAGCCGCACACCGGCCTTTTCTAACTATGGCTACACCTTC.

V is TRBV6-1 and J is TRBJ2-7; TRBD2 matches at 11 bases. The CDR3 length is 16 residues. Germline-derived CDR1 and CDR2 are MNHNS and SASEGT. The ends lost 4 bases at V and 3 bases at J; junction bases unmatched: 8. CDR3 sequence (DNA): TGTGCCAGCAGTGTAACGGGGACTAGCGGACACTACGAGCAGTACTTC. It codes for CASSVTGTSGHYEQYF.

This clone was found a few times. The chain couples TRBV5-4 to TRBJ1-5; D might be TRBD1 (6 bases). The V end lost 6 bases, the J end lost 6 bases, and 22 bases lay between the germline ends. This CDR3 is built from 16 residues. Germline V lookup: CDR1 SGHNT, CDR2 YYREEE (reference sequence). CDR3 DNA: TGTGCCAGCAACTTATGGGGGGCAGGGCGGACTCAGCCCCAGCATTTT. Encoded protein: CASNLWGAGRTQPQHF.

The rearrangement joins TRBV5-1 to TRBJ2-2; D might be TRBD2 (6 bases). V lost 5 bases and J lost 3, with 17 bases in between. Looked up from germline, CDR1 is SGHRS and CDR2 is YFSETQ. The CDR3 runs 16 residues. The CDR3 DNA reads as TGCGCCAGCAGGGAACCCTCCGGGACTTACACCGGGGAGCTGTTTTTT. It codes for CASREPSGTYTGELFF.

The genes are TRBV18 and TRBJ2-2, with 7 bases lining up with TRBD1. The CDR3 has 16 amino acids. Losses at the gene ends were 5 bases for V and 2 bases for J; bases not matched to a gene: 8. From germline, CDR1 is KGHSH and CDR2 LQKENI. As DNA, the CDR3 is TGTGCCAGCTCAGCTTTGACAGGGTCTAACACCGGGGAGCTGTTTTTT. Residues: CASSALTGSNTGELFF.

The chain has TRBV5-4 and TRBJ2-7; D gene unclear. The CDR3 extends over 13 amino acids. CDR1 is SGHNT and CDR2 is YYREEE in the germline V gene (reference sequence). V lost 4 bases, J lost 0 bases, and 8 bases lay in between. The CDR3 region has the DNA TGTGCCAGCAGCCCCCTGAGCTCCTACGAGCAGTACTTC. Its translation: CASSPLSSYEQYF. Variable domain in full (rest from reference TRBV5-4 and TRBJ2-7): ETGVTQSPTHLIKTRGQQVTLRCSSQSGHNTVSWYQQALGQGPQFIFQYYREEENGRGNFPPRFSGLQFPNYSSELNVNALELDDSALYLCASSPLSSYEQYFGPGTRLTVT.

On this clone: One junction end disagrees with the germline gene, perhaps due to a read error. The CDR3 here is CASNPGTGAQGDF. DNA for the CDR3: TGTGCCAGCAACCCCGGGACAGGGGCTCAGGGGGACTTC. The chain couples TRBV28 to TRBJ2-7, with 10 bases matching TRBD1. The CDR3 runs to 13 residues. Germline values: CDR1 MDHEN, CDR2 SYDVKM.

The chain has TRBV5-1 and TRBJ2-1; tentatively, D is TRBD2 (6 bases). The CDR3 loop spans 15 amino acids. Germline V gene lookup returns CDR1 SGHRS and CDR2 YFSETQ. Trimming removed 0 bases from V and 5 bases from J, with 12 bases in between. The CDR3 loop is CASSLVQGRNNEQFF. CDR3 nucleotides: TGCGCCAGCAGCTTGGTCCAAGGGAGGAACAATGAGCAGTTCTTC.

The chain uses TRBV28 and TRBJ1-5; D is unclear. The V gene lost 10 bases and the J gene lost 0 bases, with 13 bases spanning the gap. The CDR3 is 14 amino acids. Germline-derived CDR1 and CDR2 are MDHEN and SYDVKM. CDR3 in amino acids: CAILRGDSNQPQHF. The CDR3 DNA reads as TGTGCCATCCTCCGAGGAGATAGCAATCAGCCCCAGCATTTT.

V gene TRBV5-6 combines with J gene TRBJ2-1; weak D call: TRBD2 (6 bases). The V end lost 4 bases, the J end lost 0 bases, and 17 bases lay between the germline ends. CDR3 size: 17 residues. The germline V gene encodes CDR1 SGHDT and CDR2 YYEEEE. The CDR3 is CASSEWSGGFSYNEQFF. The CDR3 region has the DNA TGTGCCAGCAGCGAGTGGTCTGGGGGGTTCTCCTACAATGAGCAGTTCTTC.

The V call is TRBV19, the J call TRBJ2-1, with TRBD2 matching over 14 bases. V shed 5 bases, J shed 8 bases, and the junction held 8 bases outside the gene matches. CDR1 is LNHDA and CDR2 is SQIVND in the germline V gene (reference sequence). This CDR3 region has 16 residues. The CDR3 sequence is CASSQGLAGAVHEQFF. The CDR3 DNA follows: TGTGCCAGTAGTCAGGGACTAGCGGGAGCAGTACATGAGCAGTTCTTC.

The rearrangement uses TRBV7-9 and TRBJ1-2, with 7 bases lining up with TRBD1. The CDR3 has 13 residues. With 1 base clipped from V and 4 bases from J, the junction kept 0 bases outside the gene matches. In germline, CDR1 is SEHNR, CDR2 FQNEAQ (reference sequence). The CDR3 nucleotides read TGTGCCAGCAGCTTAGACAGGGGCTATGGCTACACCTTC. Translated, it gives CASSLDRGYGYTF.

The chain couples TRBV29-1 to TRBJ1-1; D not resolved. Trimming took off 8 bases at V and 0 bases at J, with 10 bases between the two ends. Germline V lookup: CDR1 SQVTM, CDR2 ANQGSEA. The CDR3 has 12 amino acids. CDR3 sequence: CSPLALNTEAFF. CDR3 nucleotides: TGCAGCCCCCTGGCCTTGAACACTGAAGCTTTCTTT.

The chain links TRBV5-6 to TRBJ2-7; a weak D match, TRBD1 (6 bases). With 1 base removed from V and 4 bases from J, the gap between germline ends came to 12 bases. CDR3 length equals 14 residues. The germline V gene has CDR1 SGHDT and CDR2 YYEEEE. CDR3 amino acids: CASSLSRGGYEQYF. The CDR3 coding sequence is TGTGCCAGCAGCTTGAGCAGGGGTGGTTACGAGCAGTACTTC.

The genes are TRBV10-3 and TRBJ1-1, with 7 bases matching TRBD1. Trimming took 3 bases from V and 8 from J; bases not matched to a gene: 12. CDR1 and CDR2 from the germline V gene are ENHRY and SYGVKD. CDR3 length: 15 residues. The CDR3 loop is CAISDMVRGHREAFF. Here the CDR3 DNA reads TGTGCCATCAGTGATATGGTTAGGGGGCACAGGGAAGCTTTCTTT.

The chain combines TRBV30 with TRBJ1-5; no firm D call. With 2 bases removed from V and 6 bases from J, the gap between germline ends came to 11 bases. CDR1 GTSNPN and CDR2 SVGIG come from the germline V gene (reference sequence). CDR3 size: 13 residues. CDR3 residues: CAWSPKKGQPQHF. The CDR3 region has the DNA TGTGCCTGGAGTCCTAAAAAGGGTCAGCCCCAGCATTTT.

This chain connects TRBV29-1 to TRBJ2-1; 11 bases match TRBD2. V trimming: 4 bases; J trimming: 1 base; junction bases outside the gene matches: 27. CDR1 SQVTM and CDR2 ANQGSEA come from the germline V gene. The CDR3 extends over 23 amino acids. The CDR3 sequence is CSVVGVLAGEAAPAGRSYNEQFF. CDR3 nucleotides: TGCAGCGTTGTAGGCGTACTAGCGGGAGAGGCCGCACCGGCAGGGAGGTCCTACAATGAGCAGTTCTTC.

The chain has TRBV6-5 and TRBJ2-7; TRBD1 matches 7 bases. The germline V gene has CDR1 MNHEY and CDR2 SVGAGI. The CDR3 consists of 14 residues. After removal of 6 bases from V and 0 bases from J, the junction contained 5 bases not matched to a gene. CDR3 DNA sequence: TGTGCCAGCAGCACTGACAGGGCCTCCTACGAGCAGTACTTC. Translating it yields CASSTDRASYEQYF.

This sequence joins TRBV7-9 and TRBJ2-7; 9 bases are a match to TRBD2. Germline V CDR1 and CDR2: SEHNR, FQNEAQ (reference sequence). CDR3 length: 15 amino acids. The junction had 5 bases not matched to a gene; V was cut back by 1 base and J by 4 bases. This CDR3 reads CASSLGSGLAYEQYF. The CDR3 nucleotides are TGTGCCAGCAGCTTAGGTTCGGGACTAGCTTACGAGCAGTACTTC.

The chain links TRBV27 to TRBJ2-1; the D is unclear. CDR1 and CDR2 from the germline V gene are MNHEY and SMNVEV (reference sequence). The CDR3 spans 15 residues. V lost 5 bases and J lost 9, with 20 bases in between. CDR3 nucleotides: TGTGCCAGCAGTGGGCGGACCCACCTTTTTGGTGAGCAGTTCTTC. Amino acid sequence: CASSGRTHLFGEQFF.

Concerning this clone: The same CDR3 can be traced to other DNA sequences in this sample. The V call is TRBV6-5, the J call TRBJ2-7, with D possibly being TRBD1 (5 bases). This CDR3 has 12 amino acids. Germline V gene data show CDR1 as MNHEY and CDR2 as SVGAGI. V gave up 4 bases and J gave up 4 bases, with 8 bases separating them. The CDR3 loop is CASSSRVYEQYF. The CDR3 nucleotides read TGTGCCAGCAGTTCCAGGGTTTACGAGCAGTACTTC.

This chain links TRBV9 with TRBJ2-7, with TRBD1 identical over 7 bases. The CDR3 contains 17 residues. After removal of 3 bases from V and 3 bases from J, the junction contained 15 bases not matched to a gene. The germline V gene has CDR1 SGDLS and CDR2 YYNGEE. The CDR3 DNA reads TGTGCCAGCAGCGCACACCTTACGACAGGGCCAAACTACGAGCAGTACTTC. It encodes CASSAHLTTGPNYEQYF.

This chain connects TRBV27 to TRBJ2-7, with D perhaps being TRBD1 or TRBD2 (5 bases each). V dropped 3 bases and J dropped 6 bases, with 12 bases sitting between them. Per the germline V gene, CDR1 is MNHEY and CDR2 is SMNVEV (reference sequence). CDR3 size: 13 residues. This CDR3 is CASSLGPRTEQYF. The CDR3 bases are TGTGCCAGCAGTTTGGGACCACGTACCGAGCAGTACTTC.

The chain joins TRBV5-4 to TRBJ2-2; 16 nucleotides line up with TRBD2. Germline V gene lookup returns CDR1 SGHNT and CDR2 YYREEE (reference sequence). V was clipped by 2 bases and J by 6 bases; unmatched bases: 4. The CDR3 runs to 17 residues. The CDR3 DNA reads as TGTGCCAGCAGCTTCGGGACTAGCGGGAGGGGGGCCGGGGAGCTGTTTTTT. Protein: CASSFGTSGRGAGELFF.

The J gene is TRBJ1-1, the V gene TRBV2; 8 bases line up with TRBD1. CDR1 is SNHLY, CDR2 FYNNEI, per germline. The trim removed 5 bases at V and 1 base at J, leaving 3 bases unmatched. The CDR3 spans 14 residues. CDR3 nucleotides: TGTGCCAGCAGTCGACAGGGGCAGAACACTGAAGCTTTCTTT. Translation gives CASSRQGQNTEAFF. Combining the CDR3 with reference TRBV2 and TRBJ1-1 gives the whole variable domain EPEVTQTPSHQVTQMGQEVILRCVPISNHLYFYWYRQILGQKVEFLVSFYNNEISEKSEIFDDQFSVERPDGSNFTLKIRSTKLEDSAMYFCASSRQGQNTEAFFGQGTRLTVV.

The V gene is TRBV4-1, the J gene TRBJ2-3; 8 nucleotides align to TRBD2. The V gene end was trimmed by 2 bases and the J gene end by 2 bases; junction bases not matched to a gene: 12. Germline CDR1 reads MGHRA; CDR2 reads YSYEKL. CDR3 length: 18 residues. Here the CDR3 reads CASSQPPKTSATTDTQYF. As DNA, the CDR3 is TGCGCCAGCAGCCAACCACCTAAGACTAGCGCCACCACAGATACGCAGTATTTT.